This TCR beta chain was found in a study of shared clonotypes between healthy human individuals. Trimming stripped 0 bases from V and 4 bases from J, with 12 bases between. The CDR3 extends over 15 amino acids. Germline assignment: CDR1 SGHRS and CDR2 YFSETQ. Only one count was recorded for this clone. Clones were sequenced by immunoSEQ multiplex PCR, and TCRdb holds only the in-frame ones, with some missing. The sample includes 2.3 million or so clones, 80% to 95% of them seen just once. Material for sequencing was naive CD4+ T cells from PBMCs. Sample subset: CD45RA+ positively selected. V usage is TRBV5-1 and J usage is TRBJ2-3; D is uncertain. The receptor was derived from a man aged 18 to 29 in good health. Some clones in this sample may be carry-over from other donors' samples. The DNA for the CDR3 is TGCGCCAGCAGCTTGGGTGGTACGGCCCCAGATACGCAGTATTTT. Its translation is CASSLGGTAPDTQYF.